The 2 T cell receptor beta chains below come from one sample, sequenced in a study of T cells in Graves' hyperthyroidism and ophthalmopathy (dated by TCRdb to 2018 to 2020). Library preparation employed multiplex PCR. The instrument given in TCRdb is Illumina HiSeq 2000. Amplification of TCR beta CDR3 regions was carried out from RNA transcripts. A first-round RT-PCR of the TCR CDR3 used the HTBI primer set with the Qiagen OneStep RT-PCR kit. TCRdb reprocessed the public reads (quality trimming at Q25 with fastp, clone calling with MiXCR) and kept in-frame beta chains. Each entry merges the rows of one CDR3 protein and shows their most common DNA and genes. This sample has 660,000 or so distinct CDR3 sequences in its table, and around 21% of those were observed once. The ten biggest clones cover 30% to 40% of the sample. The sequencing input was blood. These TCRs come from a man aged 25-45 years with Graves' ophthalmopathy.

The chain links TRBV20-1 to TRBJ1-2; D uncertain. V was shortened by 0 bases and J by 7 bases, with 15 bases between the two germline ends. Germline assignment: CDR1 DFQATT and CDR2 SNEGSKA (reference sequence). There are 14 residues in the CDR3. CDR3 DNA: TGCAGTGCTAGAGATCCTAGAGAGACGGTTGGCTACACCTTC. It yields the protein CSARDPRETVGYTF.

The chain couples TRBV27 to TRBJ2-1; D remains ambiguous. This CDR3 contains 14 residues. V dropped 8 bases and J dropped 0 bases, with 11 bases sitting between them. Germline V gene sequence: CDR1 MNHEY, CDR2 SMNVEV (reference sequence). In DNA form, the CDR3 reads TGTGCCAGCGGCGGTACCAGCTCCTACAATGAGCAGTTCTTC. The encoded protein is CASGGTSSYNEQFF.